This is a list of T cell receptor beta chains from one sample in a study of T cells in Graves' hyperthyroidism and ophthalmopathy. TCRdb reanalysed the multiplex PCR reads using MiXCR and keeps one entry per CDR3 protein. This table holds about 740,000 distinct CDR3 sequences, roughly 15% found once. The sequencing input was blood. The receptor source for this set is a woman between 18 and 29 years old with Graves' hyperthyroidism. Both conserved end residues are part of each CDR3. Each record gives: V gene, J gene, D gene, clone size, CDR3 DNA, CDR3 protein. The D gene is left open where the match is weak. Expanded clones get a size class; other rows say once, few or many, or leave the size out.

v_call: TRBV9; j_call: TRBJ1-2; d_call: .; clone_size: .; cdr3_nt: TGTGCCAGCAGCGAAAGACAGGAATTGGAAGGCTACACCTTC; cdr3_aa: CASSERQELEGYTF
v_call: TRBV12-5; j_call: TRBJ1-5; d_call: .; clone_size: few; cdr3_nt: TGTGCTAGTGGTTTGGTTACCGGACAGTTATCCTATAGCAATCAGCCCCAGCATTTT; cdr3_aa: CASGLVTGQLSYSNQPQHF
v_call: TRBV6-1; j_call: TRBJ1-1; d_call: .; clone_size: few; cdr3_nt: TGTGCCAGCAGGTTAACAGGAGAAATGAACACTGAAGCTTTCTTT; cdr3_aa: CASRLTGEMNTEAFF
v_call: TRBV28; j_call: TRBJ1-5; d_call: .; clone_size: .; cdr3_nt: TGTGCGGACGGGCCTTCCAGAGGTCAGCCCCAGCATTTT; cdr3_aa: CADGPSRGQPQHF
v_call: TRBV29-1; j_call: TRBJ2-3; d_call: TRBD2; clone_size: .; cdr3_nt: TGCAGCCCCCTTAGGACTAGCGGCAACACAGATACGCAGTATTTT; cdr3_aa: CSPLRTSGNTDTQYF
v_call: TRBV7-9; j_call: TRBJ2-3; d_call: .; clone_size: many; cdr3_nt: TGTGCCAGCAGCTTAACGGCGGGAAGGGCAGATACGCAGTATTTT; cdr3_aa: CASSLTAGRADTQYF
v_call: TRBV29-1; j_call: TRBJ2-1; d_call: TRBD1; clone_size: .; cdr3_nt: TGCAGCGTTGAGGACAGGCGACACAATGAGCAGTTCTTC; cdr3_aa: CSVEDRRHNEQFF
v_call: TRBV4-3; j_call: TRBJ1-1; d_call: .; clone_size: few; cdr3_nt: TGCGCCAGCAGCCAAGGTCGCAGTTTGAACACTGAAGCTTTCTTT; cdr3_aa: CASSQGRSLNTEAFF
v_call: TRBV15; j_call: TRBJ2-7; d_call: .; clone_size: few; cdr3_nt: TGTGCCACCAGCAGAGGGGCAGGATTAAACTACGAGCAGTACTTC; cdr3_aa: CATSRGAGLNYEQYF
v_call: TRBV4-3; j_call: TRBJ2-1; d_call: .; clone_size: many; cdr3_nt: TGCGCCAGCAGCCAAGTATTCGTCGGGCGTCGAAATGAGCAGTTCTTC; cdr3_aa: CASSQVFVGRRNEQFF